The T cell receptor beta chain under discussion was sequenced for a study of cytomegalovirus exposure and HLA in healthy donors. Findings and caveats of the study: The sole available immune exposure information was CMV serostatus. Highly shared sequence variants in one cluster were likely a sequencing artifact. According to an earlier analysis, most TCR beta V segments yielded productive rearrangements about 90% or about 30% of the time.

The CDR3 consists of 13 residues. Germline values: CDR1 SEHNR, CDR2 FQNEAQ (reference sequence). Primers for the PCR totalled 60 Vbeta and 13 Jbeta. Assay used: immunoSEQ multiplex PCR; TCRdb lists only in-frame clones, some missing. Of about 190,000 clones in the sample, roughly 80% were seen once. This clone was seen just once. Its antigen is currently unknown. The junction shows a germline mismatch at one end, possibly a read error. The clonotype was recovered from a woman aged 30 to 39 in good health and CMV-seropositive. This chain joins TRBV7-9 and TRBJ1-2; a weak D match, TRBD1 (5 bases). The specimen sequenced was PBMCs. The CDR3 sequence is CSSSLTGSKGYTF. The CDR3 DNA sequence: TGTTCCAGCAGCCTTACAGGCTCTAAGGGCTACACCTTC. The whole variable domain, remainder taken from reference TRBV7-9 and TRBJ1-2, is DTGVSQNPRHKITKRGQNVTFRCDPISEHNRLYWYRQTLGQGPEFLTYFQNEAQLEKSRLLSDRFSAERPKGSFSTLEIQRTEQGDSAMYLCSSSLTGSKGYTFGSGTRLTVV.